A selection of T cell receptor beta chains follows, all from one sample in a study of human T cells and chemical hapten exposure. TCRdb re-derived calls from the RACE reads in MiXCR, one entry per CDR3 protein. The sample consists of about 380,000 distinct CDR3 sequences, around 5% of them appearing once. The specimen comprised whole blood, sampled in connection with sensitization to the hapten diphenylcyclopropenone (DPC). Receptors originate from a woman in her fifties or sixties with alopecia areata. Some clones in this sample may be carry-over from other donors' samples. Both conserved end residues are part of each CDR3. A D gene is named only where the DNA matches it firmly. A row's size may be missing; if present it is once, few, many or a size class.

V	size	J	D	length	DNA	CDR3
TRBV7-2	few	TRBJ2-7	TRBD1	14	TGTGCCAGCAGCTTTTACAGGGGAGCCTACGAGCAGTACTTC	CASSFYRGAYEQYF
TRBV24-1	-	TRBJ1-2	TRBD1	17	TGTGCCACCAGTGATTTTCTACAGGGGGGAAGGCACAATGGCTACACCTTC	CATSDFLQGGRHNGYTF
TRBV29-1	many	TRBJ1-1	-	15	TGCAGCGTTGAAGCACGGGGCCGCCTGGACACTGAAGCTTTCTTT	CSVEARGRLDTEAFF
TRBV4-3	many	TRBJ1-1	-	14	TGCGCCAGCAGCCCCCGACAGTACAACACTGAAGCTTTCTTT	CASSPRQYNTEAFF
TRBV29-1	many	TRBJ1-1	-	11	TGCAGCGTTGAAGCACAACCTGAAGCTTTCTTT	CSVEAQPEAFF
TRBV3-1	many	TRBJ2-3	TRBD2	19	TGTGCCAGCAGCCATTCCGGGACTAGCGCAAGTCCCCGCACAGATACGCAGTATTTT	CASSHSGTSASPRTDTQYF
TRBV29-1	many	TRBJ2-5	TRBD2	16	TGCAGCGTGGAAGGCTCCAGCGGGAGGGCCAGAGAGACCCAGTACTTC	CSVEGSSGRARETQYF
TRBV7-8	few	TRBJ1-5	TRBD1	15	TGTGCCAGCAGCCGTAGGGACAGTCGCAATCAGCCCCAGCATTTT	CASSRRDSRNQPQHF
TRBV6-5	few	TRBJ2-5	TRBD1	14	TGTGCCAGCAGACCCCAGGGGGCGGGAGAGACCCAGTACTTC	CASRPQGAGETQYF
TRBV2	many	TRBJ1-1	-	13	TGTGCCAGCAGGCAGGGATATAACACTGAAGCTTTCTTT	CASRQGYNTEAFF
TRBV4-2	many	TRBJ2-7	-	16	TGTGCCAGCAGCCAAGCGGCAACGGTAACCTCCTACGAGCAGTACTTC	CASSQAATVTSYEQYF
TRBV7-8	-	TRBJ2-5	TRBD2	18	TGTGCCAGCAGCTTATGGTTTCTTAGCGGGAGAGGAGAAGAGACCCAGTACTTC	CASSLWFLSGRGEETQYF
TRBV7-3	many	TRBJ2-7	TRBD2	13	TGTGCCAGCAGCTTACAAGGCGGGGGCGAGCAGTACTTC	CASSLQGGGEQYF
TRBV6-2/TRBV6-3	many	TRBJ2-1	-	17	TGTGCCAGCAGCCCCTGGGGACTTGAGAGCTCCTACAATGAGCAGTTCTTC	CASSPWGLESSYNEQFF
TRBV7-2	many	TRBJ2-3	TRBD2	17	TGTGCCAGCAGCTTAGCCGGGACTAGCGGGAGTGCAGATACGCAGTATTTT	CASSLAGTSGSADTQYF
TRBV7-6	-	TRBJ2-7	-	13	TGTGCCAGCAGCTTAGGCATGAGCGGAGAGCAGTACTTC	CASSLGMSGEQYF
TRBV5-8	-	TRBJ1-1	-	13	TGTGCCAGCAGCTTGGAAAGGACCCTTGAAGCTTTCTTT	CASSLERTLEAFF
TRBV12-3/TRBV12-4	few	TRBJ2-7	-	14	TGTGCCAGCAGTTTTAGAAGGGGGTCCTACGAGCAGTACTTC	CASSFRRGSYEQYF
TRBV20-1	-	TRBJ1-6	-	14	TGCAGTGCTAGAGACTACCGGGACCTCCTTTCCCTCCACTTT	CSARDYRDLLSLHF
TRBV4-1	few	TRBJ1-2	TRBD1	14	TGCGCCAGCAGCCCTAACAGGGGGGGATATGGCTACACCTTC	CASSPNRGGYGYTF
TRBV6-2/TRBV6-3	many	TRBJ2-7	TRBD2	15	TGTGCCAGCAGTTATGGACTAGCGGGACCCTACGAGCAGTACTTC	CASSYGLAGPYEQYF
TRBV6-1	many	TRBJ2-3	TRBD2	15	TGTGCCAGCAGTTTACTAGCGGGAGAAGGAGATACGCAGTATTTT	CASSLLAGEGDTQYF
TRBV10-3	few	TRBJ2-1	TRBD2	16	TGTGCCATCAGTGAGTCGACTAGCGGGAGGGCCAATGAGCAGTTCTTC	CAISESTSGRANEQFF
TRBV7-9	-	TRBJ2-3	TRBD1	15	TGTGCCAGCAGCCCGCACGGGACAGGGACAGATACGCAGTATTTT	CASSPHGTGTDTQYF
TRBV19	many	TRBJ2-1	TRBD2	21	TGTGCCAGTAGTATACGGCTAGCGGGAGGGAGATACGAAAAATCCTACAATGAGCAGTTCTTC	CASSIRLAGGRYEKSYNEQFF
TRBV7-2	many	TRBJ2-5	-	19	TGTGCCAGCAGCTTACCGGGACAGGGTCTAGCGGGGCCGCAAGATACCCAGTACTTC	CASSLPGQGLAGPQDTQYF
TRBV12-3/TRBV12-4	many	TRBJ2-1	-	14	TGTGCCAGCTCCGTCCAGTTGCTAGCCCGTGAGCAGTTCTTC	CASSVQLLAREQFF
TRBV25-1	few	TRBJ2-7	-	15	TGTGCCAGCAGTGAGGGTGGGGGCCCCGTAGGGGAGCAGTACTTC	CASSEGGGPVGEQYF
TRBV7-2	many	TRBJ1-1	-	13	TGTGCCAGCAGACGGACGGCTAACACTGAAGCTTTCTTT	CASRRTANTEAFF
TRBV29-1	-	TRBJ2-7	-	14	TGCAGCGTTGTTGAAGGGCCCTATACCTACGAGCAGTACTTC	CSVVEGPYTYEQYF
TRBV4-1	many	TRBJ1-5	TRBD1	14	TGCGCCAGCAGCCGTCAGGGGGCCGGCCAGCCCCAGCATTTT	CASSRQGAGQPQHF
TRBV29-1	many	TRBJ1-3	-	15	TGCAGCGTTGATGATAGGGAATCGGATGGAAACACCATATATTTT	CSVDDRESDGNTIYF
TRBV24-1	-	TRBJ2-3	TRBD2	14	TGTGCCACCAGCCTAGCGGGGTCGGGAGATACGCAGTATTTT	CATSLAGSGDTQYF
TRBV5-1	-	TRBJ2-3	TRBD1	16	TGCGCCAGCAGCCGAGGACAGGACCTTAGCACAGATACGCAGTATTTT	CASSRGQDLSTDTQYF
TRBV20-1	few	TRBJ2-2	TRBD2	15	TGCAGTGCTAGTCGACCGGGGAGGGACACCGGGGAGCTGTTTTTT	CSASRPGRDTGELFF
TRBV2	many	TRBJ1-5	-	13	TGTGCCAGCAGTGAAGCCCCCCGTCAGCCCCAGCATTTT	CASSEAPRQPQHF
TRBV5-1	many	TRBJ1-2	TRBD1	15	TGCGCCAGCAGCCCGGGGACAGTCGGAGGGGTTGGCTACACCTTC	CASSPGTVGGVGYTF
TRBV24-1	few	TRBJ2-4	-	16	TGTGCCACCAGTGATTTTGAGGGGGCGGGGAAAAACATTCAGTACTTC	CATSDFEGAGKNIQYF
TRBV2	-	TRBJ2-3	TRBD1	16	TGTGCCAGCAGTGTTTCCCGGGACAGGGCCGCAGATACGCAGTATTTT	CASSVSRDRAADTQYF
TRBV24-1	few	TRBJ1-1	TRBD1	15	TGTGCCACCAGTGATTCCAGGGGGCCCGATGGTGAAGCTTTCTTT	CATSDSRGPDGEAFF
TRBV6-1	few	TRBJ2-7	-	13	TGTGCCAGCAGTGAGGGGAAAACCTACGAGCAGTACTTC	CASSEGKTYEQYF
TRBV24-1	many	TRBJ1-5	TRBD1	17	TGTGCCACCAGTGACGGGACAGGGCCTTATAGCAATCAGCCCCAGCATTTT	CATSDGTGPYSNQPQHF
TRBV7-2	many	TRBJ2-2	TRBD2	16	TGTGCCAGCAACCTAAGAGCGGGAAGGAACACCGGGGAGCTGTTTTTT	CASNLRAGRNTGELFF
TRBV27	many	TRBJ2-7	-	12	TGTGCCAGCGGGACTGGGGGATACGAGCAGTACTTC	CASGTGGYEQYF
TRBV5-4	many	TRBJ2-5	-	14	TGTGCCAGCAGCTTTCGGCAGAACCAAGAGACCCAGTACTTC	CASSFRQNQETQYF
TRBV5-6	few	TRBJ2-7	-	14	TGTGCCAGCAGATCCGGTGACCACTCCTACGAGCAGTACTTC	CASRSGDHSYEQYF
TRBV2	many	TRBJ2-7	TRBD2	13	TGTGCCAGCAATAGCGGGGCGCCCTACGAGCAGTACTTC	CASNSGAPYEQYF
TRBV18	-	TRBJ2-2	-	15	TGTGCCAGCTCACCACAAAAGATCCGCACCGGGGAGCTGTTTTTT	CASSPQKIRTGELFF
TRBV5-1	many	TRBJ2-7	-	13	TGCGCCAGCAGCCAGGACCTCCCTTACGAGCAGTACTTC	CASSQDLPYEQYF
TRBV5-6	many	TRBJ1-3	TRBD1	16	TGTGCCAGCGGCAGACAGGGCCGAATCTCTGGAAACACCATATATTTT	CASGRQGRISGNTIYF
TRBV2	many	TRBJ2-3	-	13	TGTGCCAGCCTTTGGCCATCCGGGGATACGCAGTATTTT	CASLWPSGDTQYF